Listed here are 9 T cell receptor beta chains from one sample, sequenced in a study of precursors of human CD4 cytotoxic T cells. Sorted CD4+ central memory, effector memory, IL-7R-high TEMRA and IL-7R-negative TEMRA cells underwent bulk UMI sequencing. A single record per CDR3 protein comes from TCRdb applying MiXCR to the reads. This table has 450 to 650 distinct CDR3 sequences, 12% appearing once. The sample taken for sequencing was memory CD4+ T cells from blood (PBMCs). These receptors all come from a human donor in good health.

In this sample, this clonotype is large. The chain uses TRBV21-1 and TRBJ1-2; TRBD1 is the table's D call, not checked against the DNA. TRBV21-1 is listed as a pseudogene. This CDR3 has 13 residues. CDR3 coding DNA: TGTGCCAGCAGGAGACAGGGGCCGGATGGCTACACCTTC. Encoded protein: CASRRQGPDGYTF.

This clonotype is judged large (0.1 to 1%). The junction does not match germline at one end; this may be a read error. V usage is TRBV7-7 and J usage is TRBJ2-2; D ambiguous. The CDR3 spans 16 residues. Germline CDR1 is SSHAT and CDR2 is FNYEAQ (reference sequence). The CDR3 here is CASSRTPGANTGELFF. CDR3 coding DNA: TGTGCTAGCAGCCGAACCCCCGGAGCGAACACCGGGGAGCTGTTTTTT. Full variable domain (remainder filled in from reference TRBV7-7 and TRBJ2-2): GAGVSQSPRYKVTKRGQDVTLRCDPISSHATLYWYQQALGQGPEFLTYFNYEAQPDKSGLPSDRFSAERPEGSISTLTIQRTEQRDSAMYRCASSRTPGANTGELFFGEGSRLTVL.

V usage is TRBV12-3 or TRBV12-4 and J usage is TRBJ2-5, with 8 bases lining up with TRBD2. There are 14 residues in the CDR3. V gave up 5 bases and J gave up 2 bases; unmatched junction bases: 4. The CDR3 loop reads CASSLAGGQETQYF. As DNA, the CDR3 is TGTGCCAGCAGTCTCGCGGGGGGACAAGAGACCCAGTACTTC.

On this clonotype itself: A much larger clone is a single base away; this may be a read error. The rearrangement links TRBV3-1 to TRBJ2-2, with a tentative D call TRBD2 (5 bases). This CDR3 comprises 14 residues. Germline V lookup: CDR1 LGHDT, CDR2 YNNKEL (reference sequence). CDR3 amino acids: CASSPGSNTGELYF. The CDR3 nucleotides are TGTGCCAGCAGCCCGGGATCGAACACCGGGGAGCTGTATTTT.

About this clonotype itself: A junction boundary mismatches the germline segment, possibly from a read error. The V and J genes are TRBV7-2 and TRBJ2-7; D is tentatively TRBD1 or TRBD2 (5 bases each). The CDR3 consists of 14 residues. CDR1 and CDR2 (germline): SGHTA, FQGNSA. CDR3 DNA sequence: TGTGCCGGCAGTTCGGGGCTGGAGCCATACGAGCAGTACTTC. This gives the protein CAGSSGLEPYEQYF.

In this sample, this clonotype turned up a few times. The chain has TRBV23-1 and TRBJ2-5, with D possibly being TRBD1 (6 bases). TRBV23-1 is an ORF, with its function uncertain. Trimming took 3 bases from V and 4 from J, leaving 6 bases between them. CDR3 length: 12 residues. CDR3 amino acids: CASSHRGETQYF. The CDR3, as DNA: TGCGCCAGCAGTCACAGGGGAGAGACCCAGTACTTC.

This clonotype has just a few counts. The V gene is TRBV5-5, the J gene TRBJ1-4; D call uncertain. Deletions cut 0 bases from V and 1 base from J, with 10 bases between. This CDR3 is 16 amino acids long. Germline V lookup: CDR1 SGHKS, CDR2 YYEKEE (reference sequence). This CDR3 reads CASSLVGRITNEKLFF. The DNA for the CDR3 is TGTGCCAGCAGCTTGGTGGGAAGAATAACTAATGAAAAACTGTTTTTT.

This clonotype was seen only a few times. The chain couples TRBV7-2 to TRBJ2-1; 8 bases map to TRBD2. Losses at the gene ends were 6 bases for V and 6 bases for J; bases not matched to a gene: 7. The CDR3 totals 14 residues. Germline V gene data show CDR1 as SGHTA and CDR2 as FQGNSA. The DNA of the CDR3 is TGTGCCAGCAGATCAGGGGCGGGGGGCAATGAGCAGTTCTTC. This encodes CASRSGAGGNEQFF.

V usage is TRBV7-2 and J usage is TRBJ2-1, with TRBD2 as a possible D gene (5 bases). Germline V gives CDR1 SGHTA, CDR2 FQGNSA. V shed 1 base and J shed 9 bases, with 13 bases lying between them. This CDR3 contains 14 residues. The DNA for the CDR3 is TGTGCCAGCAGCTTAGAGCCTAGCATCCCTGAGCAGTTCTTC. It codes for CASSLEPSIPEQFF.